This record concerns one T cell receptor (beta chain) sequence. Assay: immunoSEQ multiplex PCR; the TCRdb copy retains only in-frame clones and omits some. The table shows over 85,000 clones, with over 85% occurring only once. This record belongs to a study of siplizumab effects on memory and regulatory T cells. The CDR3 has 12 residues. The germline V gene encodes CDR1 SEHNR and CDR2 FQNEAQ (reference sequence). The source of this sequence is a human donor in good health. The chain recombines TRBV7-9 with TRBJ2-2; possible D gene TRBD1, 5 bases. The sample comprised CD8+ T cells sorted from blood. As DNA, the CDR3 is TGTGCAAGCCGCAGGGTCACCGGGGAGCTGTTTTTT. Protein product: CASRRVTGELFF.